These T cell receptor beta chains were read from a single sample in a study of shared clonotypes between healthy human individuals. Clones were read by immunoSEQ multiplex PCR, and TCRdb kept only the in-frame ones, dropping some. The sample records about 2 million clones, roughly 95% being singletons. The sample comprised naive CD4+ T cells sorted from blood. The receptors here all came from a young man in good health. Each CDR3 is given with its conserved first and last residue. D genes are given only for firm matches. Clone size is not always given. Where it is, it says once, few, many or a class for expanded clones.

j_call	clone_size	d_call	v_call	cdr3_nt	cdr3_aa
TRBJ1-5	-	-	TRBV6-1	TGTGCCAGCAGTGTCTGGGACAGCAATCAGCCCCAGCATTTT	CASSVWDSNQPQHF
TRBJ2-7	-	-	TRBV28	TGTGCCAGCAGTATCGTGTCCGAGCAGTACTTC	CASSIVSEQYF
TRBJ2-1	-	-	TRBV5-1	TGCGCCAGCAGATCGACCCCCGGGACTGCTAATGAGCAGTTCTTC	CASRSTPGTANEQFF
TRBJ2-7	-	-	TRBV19	TGTGCCAGTAGTCAGAGCCTCCGCTCCGAGCAGTACTTC	CASSQSLRSEQYF
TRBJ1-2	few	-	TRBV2	TGTGCCAGCAGCCGGGACGGCTATGGCTACACCTTC	CASSRDGYGYTF
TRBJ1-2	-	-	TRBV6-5	TGTGCCAGCAGGTCCCCGTCGTCCCACTATGGCTACACCTTC	CASRSPSSHYGYTF
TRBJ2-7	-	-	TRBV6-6	TGTGCCAGCAGTTCCCCCCCCGGCCGCGAGCAGTACTTC	CASSSPPGREQYF
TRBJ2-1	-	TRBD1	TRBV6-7	TGTGCCAGCAGTTACTCCCCGGACAGGGCCAACAATGAGCAGTTCTTC	CASSYSPDRANNEQFF
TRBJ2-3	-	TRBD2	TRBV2	TGTGCCAGCAGTGAGATCCTAGCGGGAACCACAGATACGCAGTATTTT	CASSEILAGTTDTQYF
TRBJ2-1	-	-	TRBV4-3	TGCGCCAGCAGCCAAGATTTCCGAGAGATCCCCAATGAGCAGTTCTTC	CASSQDFREIPNEQFF
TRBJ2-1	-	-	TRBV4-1	TGCGCCAGCAGCCAGTCCCGGGACCAGGACTACAATGAGCAGTTCTTC	CASSQSRDQDYNEQFF
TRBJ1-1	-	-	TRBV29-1	TGCAGCGTTGAAGGCCTCGGGTACACTGAAGCTTTCTTT	CSVEGLGYTEAFF
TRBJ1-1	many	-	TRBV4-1	TGCGCCAGCAGCCAAGATCGGTCAGGGAACACTGAAGCTTTCTTT	CASSQDRSGNTEAFF
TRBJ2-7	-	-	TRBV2	TGTGCCAGCAGGCTCCCGGCCGTCTCCTACGAGCAGTACTTC	CASRLPAVSYEQYF
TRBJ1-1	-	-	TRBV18	TGTGCCAGCTCTGACAGCATGAACACTGAAGCTTTCTTT	CASSDSMNTEAFF
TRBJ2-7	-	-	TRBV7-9	TGTGCCAGCAGCCCCAGTGGGGGTCCGGGTTTCCACGAGCAGTACTTC	CASSPSGGPGFHEQYF
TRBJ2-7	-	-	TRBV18	TGTGCCAGCTCCCCGGACAGAACCTACGAGCAGTACTTC	CASSPDRTYEQYF